What follows are 31 T cell receptor beta chains derived from one specimen sequenced in a study of cytomegalovirus exposure and HLA in healthy donors. Researchers ran the PCR with 60 Vbeta and 13 Jbeta primers. Some clones are missing from TCRdb's copy, which holds only in-frame ones; the method was immunoSEQ multiplex PCR. The sample yields 170,000 or so clones, roughly 87% seen once. The specimen sequenced was PBMCs. These receptors were collected from a man between 50 and 59 years old in good health and CMV-seronegative.

This clone was observed a handful of times. The J gene is TRBJ2-3, the V gene TRBV5-1; TRBD2 might be the D (6 bases). Looked up from germline, CDR1 is SGHRS and CDR2 is YFSETQ. Trimming left V 7 bases short and J 0 bases short, with 15 bases between. The CDR3 is 15 residues long. The CDR3 sequence is CASAGLSGSTDTQYF. The CDR3 nucleotides read TGCGCCAGCGCAGGCCTAAGCGGGAGCACAGATACGCAGTATTTT.

The chain carries TRBV5-1 and TRBJ1-3; no clear D. This CDR3 has 15 amino acids. Germline values: CDR1 SGHRS, CDR2 YFSETQ. V lost 4 bases, J lost 0 bases, and 11 bases lay in between. CDR3 DNA sequence: TGCGCCAGCAGCCGTCACCTAGACTCTGGAAACACCATATATTTT. Translated, it gives CASSRHLDSGNTIYF.

V gene TRBV29-1 combines with J gene TRBJ2-7; the match to TRBD2 covers 7 bases. Germline V gene sequence: CDR1 SQVTM, CDR2 ANQGSEA. This CDR3 contains 16 residues. Trimming at V came to 0 bases and at J to 6 bases, leaving 14 bases not matched to a gene. The CDR3 here is CSVEEGPGLDSGEQYF. DNA for the CDR3: TGCAGCGTTGAAGAGGGGCCTGGACTAGATTCCGGCGAGCAGTACTTC.

The J gene is TRBJ1-1, the V gene TRBV18; D not resolved. Germline lookup yields CDR1 KGHSH and CDR2 LQKENI. The CDR3 runs 16 residues. V lost 3 bases and J 1 base, leaving 15 bases between the germline ends. CDR3 in amino acids: CASSPDRVRGNTEAFF. The CDR3 DNA reads TGTGCCAGCTCACCGGACCGGGTCCGGGGGAACACTGAAGCTTTCTTT. Filled out from reference TRBV18 and TRBJ1-1, the complete variable domain reads NAGVMQNPRHLVRRRGQEARLRCSPMKGHSHVYWYRQLPEEGLKFMVYLQKENIIDESGMPKERFSAEFPKEGPSILRIQQVVRGDSAAYFCASSPDRVRGNTEAFFGQGTRLTVV.

The V call is TRBV11-2, the J call TRBJ2-2, with 8 nucleotides matching TRBD1. Trimming took 7 bases from V and 3 from J; bases not matched to a gene: 10. Germline CDR1 and CDR2: SGHAT and FQNNGV. The CDR3 spans 16 residues. CDR3 sequence: CASTLVGTGYTGELFF. The CDR3 coding sequence is TGTGCCAGCACCCTAGTTGGGACAGGTTACACCGGGGAGCTGTTTTTT.

The V gene is TRBV6-5, the J gene TRBJ2-7, with D tentatively TRBD1 (6 bases). V was clipped by 0 bases and J by 3 bases, with 9 bases between them. The CDR3 contains 14 residues. CDR1 is MNHEY and CDR2 is SVGAGI in the germline V gene. The CDR3 DNA reads TGTGCCAGCAGTTACTCTTGGACAGACTACGAGCAGTACTTC. Protein: CASSYSWTDYEQYF.

The chain couples TRBV28 to TRBJ2-7, with a weak D call TRBD1 (8 bases). This CDR3 comprises 23 residues. Between the trimmed V and J ends, which lost 1 base and 2 bases, there was a span of 36 bases. Germline V lookup: CDR1 MDHEN, CDR2 SYDVKM. The CDR3 reads CASSLFFPGGGRSKMFLAYEQYF. CDR3 DNA sequence: TGTGCCAGCAGTTTATTCTTCCCAGGGGGCGGGAGAAGCAAGATGTTTTTAGCCTACGAGCAGTACTTC.

The V gene is TRBV5-1, the J gene TRBJ2-1; 12 nucleotides align to TRBD2. Trimming removed 4 bases from V and 6 bases from J; junction bases left unmatched: 5. CDR3 length: 15 amino acids. The V gene's germline CDR1 is SGHRS and CDR2 YFSETQ. The DNA for the CDR3 is TGCGCCAGCAGCCCGACTAGCGGGAGTGTCAATGAGCAGTTCTTC. This encodes CASSPTSGSVNEQFF.

The V gene is TRBV19, the J gene TRBJ2-7; 8 positions agree with TRBD1. The germline V gene has CDR1 LNHDA and CDR2 SQIVND (reference sequence). V was clipped by 3 bases and J by 0 bases; unmatched bases: 4. The CDR3 length is 15 residues. In nucleotides, the CDR3 is TGTGCCAGTAGTATGGGGACAGGCCACTCCTACGAGCAGTACTTC. Translating it yields CASSMGTGHSYEQYF.

Concerning this clone: An end of the junction differs from the germline gene, which may be a read error. The V and J genes are TRBV15 and TRBJ2-1; 7 bases line up with TRBD2. This CDR3 contains 14 residues. The germline V gene encodes CDR1 LNHNV and CDR2 YYDKDF (reference sequence). The CDR3: CATSRGLAENGQFF. CDR3 sequence (DNA): TGTGCCACCAGCAGAGGGCTAGCGGAGAATGGGCAGTTCTTC.

The V and J genes are TRBV5-1 and TRBJ2-7, with TRBD2 matching 7 bases. CDR3 length: 14 amino acids. V lost 1 base, J lost 5 bases, and 6 bases stayed unmatched. Germline loops: CDR1 SGHRS, CDR2 YFSETQ. CDR3 nucleotide sequence: TGCGCCAGCAGCTTGAACGCGGGAGCCAACGAGCAGTACTTC. This translates into CASSLNAGANEQYF. Filled out from reference TRBV5-1 and TRBJ2-7, the complete variable domain reads KAGVTQTPRYLIKTRGQQVTLSCSPISGHRSVSWYQQTPGQGLQFLFEYFSETQRNKGNFPGRFSGRQFSNSRSEMNVSTLELGDSALYLCASSLNAGANEQYFGPGTRLTVT.

This clone was found once. The chain employs TRBV19 and TRBJ2-7; D may be TRBD2 (6 bases). V lost 1 base to trimming and J lost 7 bases, with 11 bases between them. This CDR3 contains 13 residues. Germline CDR1 LNHDA, CDR2 SQIVND (reference sequence). CDR3 bases: TGTGCCAGTAGTATAGCGGAGGGGAGGGAGCAGTACTTC. Translation: CASSIAEGREQYF.

This clone was counted once. Sequence at one end of the junction differs from germline and may be a read error. The genes are TRBV28 and TRBJ1-2; 7 nucleotides agree with TRBD1. The CDR3 runs 15 residues. Germline CDR1 MDHEN, CDR2 SYDVKM. The CDR3 spells CASSSPGGRGYGCTF. Written as DNA, the CDR3 is TGTGCCAGCAGTTCCCCAGGGGGGCGAGGCTATGGCTGCACCTTC.

The V and J genes are TRBV11-2 and TRBJ2-1; 7 bases match TRBD2. V trimming: 5 bases; J trimming: 12 bases; junction bases outside the gene matches: 10. This CDR3 comprises 13 residues. In germline, CDR1 is SGHAT, CDR2 FQNNGV. Written as DNA, the CDR3 is TGTGCCAGCAGCCCAATTAGGGAGGGGCTGCAGTTCTTC. This gives the protein CASSPIREGLQFF. The full variable domain, with the rest looked up from reference TRBV11-2 and TRBJ2-1, is EAGVAQSPRYKIIEKRQSVAFWCNPISGHATLYWYQQILGQGPKLLIQFQNNGVVDDSQLPKDRFSAERLKGVDSTLKIQPAKLEDSAVYLCASSPIREGLQFFGPGTRLTVL.

CDR3 protein: CASSHPGALAGGYTF. CDR3 DNA sequence: TGCGCCAGCAGCCACCCCGGCGCCCTCGCGGGTGGCTACACCTTC. The chain joins TRBV4-1 to TRBJ1-2; D gene ambiguous. The germline V gene encodes CDR1 MGHRA and CDR2 YSYEKL. The CDR3 is 15 residues long. The V gene lost 3 bases and the J gene lost 7 bases, with 18 bases spanning the gap.

The V call is TRBV9, the J call TRBJ1-6; tentative D call: TRBD1 (5 bases). The V gene's germline CDR1 is SGDLS and CDR2 YYNGEE. V lost 2 bases and J 8 bases, leaving 11 bases between the germline ends. The CDR3 length is 14 residues. The CDR3 region has the DNA TGTGCCAGCAGCGTCAAACCCAGGGATTCACCCCTCCACTTT. Translation: CASSVKPRDSPLHF. Full variable domain (missing parts from reference TRBV9 and TRBJ1-6): DSGVTQTPKHLITATGQRVTLRCSPRSGDLSVYWYQQSLDQGLQFLIQYYNGEERAKGNILERFSAQQFPDLHSELNLSSLELGDSALYFCASSVKPRDSPLHFGNGTRLTVT.

The rearrangement uses TRBV5-4 and TRBJ2-5; D perhaps matches TRBD2 (6 bases). The V end was cut by 4 bases, the J end by 1 base, with 11 bases between. There are 14 residues in the CDR3. CDR1 is SGHNT, CDR2 YYREEE, per germline (reference sequence). The CDR3 loop is CASSVADFQETQYF. CDR3 DNA: TGTGCCAGCAGCGTAGCGGACTTCCAAGAGACCCAGTACTTC.

This clone was detected only a few times. The chain joins TRBV6-6 to TRBJ1-3; D remains ambiguous. The CDR3 loop spans 13 amino acids. V lost 6 bases, J lost 0 bases, and 6 bases lay in between. Germline lookup yields CDR1 MNHNY and CDR2 SVGAGI (reference sequence). Written as DNA, the CDR3 is TGTGCCAGCAGCCGGGTCTCTGGAAACACCATATATTTT. Protein product: CASSRVSGNTIYF.

The chain links TRBV7-3 to TRBJ2-1; no clear D gene. Germline assignment: CDR1 SGHTA and CDR2 FQGTGA. This CDR3 spans 15 amino acids. V lost 1 base to trimming and J lost 6 bases, with 13 bases between them. CDR3 region: CASSLSRDTFNEQFF. CDR3 in DNA: TGTGCCAGCAGCTTAAGTCGTGACACCTTCAATGAGCAGTTCTTC.

The chain has TRBV4-3 and TRBJ2-2, with D perhaps matching TRBD2 (6 bases). This CDR3 contains 16 residues. Germline V gene lookup returns CDR1 LGHNA and CDR2 YSLEER. V dropped 4 bases and J dropped 4 bases, with 16 bases sitting between them. CDR3 region: CASSRERRGGTGELFF. The CDR3 DNA reads as TGCGCCAGCAGCCGAGAAAGGCGGGGCGGCACCGGGGAGCTGTTTTTT.

The chain recombines TRBV30 with TRBJ2-3; TRBD2 matches 15 bases. Per the germline V gene, CDR1 is GTSNPN and CDR2 is SVGIG (reference sequence). This CDR3 has 16 residues. V was pared by 1 base and J by 7 bases, with 6 bases of the junction left unmatched. CDR3 bases: TGTGCCTGGAGTGGGCTGGGACTAGCGGGAGGACATACGCAGTATTTT. Translation gives CAWSGLGLAGGHTQYF.

J is TRBJ2-6 and V is TRBV18, with D tentatively TRBD1 (6 bases). Germline CDR1 and CDR2: KGHSH and LQKENI. Deletions cut 3 bases from V and 0 bases from J, with 15 bases between. The CDR3 consists of 18 residues. CDR3 amino acids: CASSPRTAALSGANVLTF. The CDR3 DNA sequence: TGTGCCAGCTCACCCAGGACAGCAGCCCTCTCTGGGGCCAACGTCCTGACTTTC.

CDR3 residues: CASSSRTADTQYF. For the CDR3, the DNA is TGTGCCAGCAGTTCTCGAACGGCAGATACGCAGTATTTT. The gene calls are TRBV6-6 and TRBJ2-3; D not resolved. This CDR3 comprises 13 residues. CDR1 and CDR2 from the germline V gene are MNHNY and SVGAGI (reference sequence). The V end lost 4 bases, the J end lost 4 bases, and 9 bases lay between the germline ends.

This clone was observed a single time. The chain is built from TRBV18 and TRBJ1-1; 8 bases are a match to TRBD1. V lost 4 bases to trimming and J lost 6 bases; unmatched junction nucleotides: 10. The germline CDR1 and CDR2 sequences are KGHSH and LQKENI. This CDR3 has 15 residues. Written as DNA, the CDR3 is TGTGCCAGCTCACAAACAGGGGGGGAAATCTCTGAAGCTTTCTTT. Protein sequence: CASSQTGGEISEAFF. Combining the CDR3 with reference TRBV18 and TRBJ1-1 gives the whole variable domain NAGVMQNPRHLVRRRGQEARLRCSPMKGHSHVYWYRQLPEEGLKFMVYLQKENIIDESGMPKERFSAEFPKEGPSILRIQQVVRGDSAAYFCASSQTGGEISEAFFGQGTRLTVV.

This chain connects TRBV5-1 to TRBJ2-7; 8 bases align to TRBD1. This CDR3 has 14 residues. Germline lookup yields CDR1 SGHRS and CDR2 YFSETQ. The junction had 8 bases not matched to a gene; V was cut back by 3 bases and J by 6 bases. In DNA, the CDR3 is TGCGCCAGCAGCTCCCCCCGGACAGGGTCCGAGCAGTACTTC. It specifies CASSSPRTGSEQYF.

This chain connects TRBV4-2 to TRBJ1-6; 8 positions agree with TRBD1. The V gene end was trimmed by 5 bases and the J gene end by 8 bases; junction bases not matched to a gene: 8. CDR3 length: 15 amino acids. Germline CDR1 is LGHNA and CDR2 is YNFKEQ. CDR3 sequence reads: CASSARQGQDSPLHF. The DNA for the CDR3 is TGTGCCAGCAGCGCAAGACAGGGGCAGGATTCACCCCTCCACTTT.

The J gene is TRBJ2-6, the V gene TRBV29-1, with D tentatively TRBD2 (7 bases). The V gene lost 6 bases and the J gene lost 2 bases, with 14 bases spanning the gap. The CDR3 spans 15 residues. Germline V lookup: CDR1 SQVTM, CDR2 ANQGSEA. The CDR3 DNA is TGCAGCGTCAGGGGAGGGTTTGCTGGGGCCAACGTCCTGACTTTC. Protein product: CSVRGGFAGANVLTF.

The rearrangement links TRBV28 to TRBJ1-1; no clear D. This CDR3 contains 11 residues. Looked up from germline, CDR1 is MDHEN and CDR2 is SYDVKM. V lost 10 bases and J 5 bases, leaving 11 bases between the germline ends. The DNA for the CDR3 is TGTGCCACCTTGGGCATAACTGAAGCTTTCTTT. Amino acid sequence: CATLGITEAFF.

This clone was found once. V usage is TRBV5-5 and J usage is TRBJ1-2; D is perhaps TRBD1 (6 bases). The CDR3 runs 13 residues. The V and J ends lost 7 bases and 4 bases respectively, with 14 bases between them. CDR1 is SGHKS and CDR2 is YYEKEE in the germline V gene (reference sequence). The CDR3 here is CASGGQGLYGYTF. CDR3 in DNA: TGTGCCAGCGGGGGCCAGGGCCTCTATGGCTACACCTTC.

The rearrangement uses TRBV14 and TRBJ1-4; D is ambiguous. Germline values: CDR1 SGHDN, CDR2 FVKESK. The CDR3 is made up of 12 amino acids. Trimming took 6 bases from V and 12 from J, leaving 14 bases between them. The CDR3 sequence is CASSHRGAELFF. The DNA of the CDR3 is TGTGCCAGCAGTCACCGTGGCGCGGAACTGTTTTTT.

This clone was found once. The rearrangement joins TRBV9 to TRBJ1-1; TRBD1 aligns across 7 bases. Germline V lookup: CDR1 SGDLS, CDR2 YYNGEE. This CDR3 comprises 12 residues. V trimming: 3 bases; J trimming: 7 bases; junction bases outside the gene matches: 3. CDR3 nucleotides: TGTGCCAGCAGCGCCACAGGGGATGAAGCTTTCTTT. Translating it yields CASSATGDEAFF. Looking up the rest from reference TRBV9 and TRBJ1-1 gives the full variable domain: DSGVTQTPKHLITATGQRVTLRCSPRSGDLSVYWYQQSLDQGLQFLIQYYNGEERAKGNILERFSAQQFPDLHSELNLSSLELGDSALYFCASSATGDEAFFGQGTRLTVV.